This entry is about one T cell receptor beta chain. Positive CCR7 selection of CD45RO-negative cells yielded the naive CD8 cells, and terminally differentiated effector memory CD45RA+ cells were excluded. HIV-negative, healthy adults without recent acute infections or vaccinations were the donors. Donors, without exception, were Caucasian adults residing in Nashville, Tennessee. These data are taken from a study of shared clonotypes between healthy human individuals. As for the study in general: Each donor had three CD4 naive, three CD4 memory, two CD8 naive and one CD8 memory plate.

Germline loops: CDR1 SGHTA, CDR2 FQGNSA. Trimming at V came to 5 bases and at J to 4 bases, leaving 3 bases not matched to a gene. The CDR3 consists of 14 residues. Each subset's genomic DNA was split evenly across several immunoSEQ plates. Clones were read by immunoSEQ multiplex PCR, and TCRdb kept only the in-frame ones, dropping some. The top ten hold around 1.7% of the sample, which has around 2,000,000 clones, around 93% seen once. J is TRBJ2-1 and V is TRBV7-2, with 9 nucleotides matching TRBD2. The clonotype originates from a man aged 18 to 29 in good health. Some clones in this sample may be carry-over from other donors' samples. Sample: naive CD8+ T cells from PBMCs. The chain's CDR3 is CASSATSGYNEQFF. The CDR3 DNA reads as TGTGCCAGCAGCGCGACTAGCGGTTACAATGAGCAGTTCTTC.